These 22 T cell receptor beta chains were all obtained from the same sample, sequenced in a study of blood T cell repertoires in COVID-19. This table comes from immunoSEQ multiplex PCR, and its TCRdb copy is limited to in-frame clones, with some not included. The sample has 150,000 or so clones, approximately 87% seen once. Sample: PBMCs or T cells enriched from blood (not recorded which). The receptor source for this set is a woman in her fifties or sixties who had recovered from COVID-19.

The rearrangement uses TRBV2 and TRBJ2-7; D perhaps matches TRBD1 (5 bases). CDR1 is SNHLY and CDR2 is FYNNEI in the germline V gene. With 4 bases removed from V and 12 bases from J, the gap between germline ends came to 13 bases. The CDR3 covers 11 residues. The CDR3 sequence is CASSGETGTYV. The CDR3 bases are TGTGCCAGCAGTGGGGAAACAGGCACGTACGTC.

The chain combines TRBV11-3 with TRBJ2-5; D remains ambiguous. The CDR3 extends over 10 amino acids. Germline CDR1 is SGHNT and CDR2 is YENEEA. V lost 8 bases, J lost 3 bases, and 4 bases lay in between. The CDR3 protein is CASGEETQYF. The CDR3, as DNA: TGTGCCAGCGGAGAAGAGACCCAGTACTTC. The whole variable domain, filled in from reference TRBV11-3 and TRBJ2-5, reads EAGVVQSPRYKIIEKKQPVAFWCNPISGHNTLYWYLQNLGQGPELLIRYENEEAVDDSQLPKDRFSAERLKGVDSTLKIQPAELGDSAVYLCASGEETQYFGPGTRLLVL.

V and J are TRBV30 and TRBJ1-2; TRBD1 agrees at 8 bases. Germline V gives CDR1 GTSNPN, CDR2 SVGIG (reference sequence). There are 15 residues in the CDR3. V dropped 2 bases and J dropped 3; count of bases not matched to a gene: 8. CDR3 loop: CAWSPGQGADYGYTF. The CDR3 bases are TGTGCCTGGAGTCCCGGACAGGGTGCCGACTATGGCTACACCTTC.

The chain couples TRBV7-2 to TRBJ1-2, with D unresolved. Trimming left V 1 base short and J 5 bases short, with 8 bases between. The germline V gene encodes CDR1 SGHTA and CDR2 FQGNSA. The length of the CDR3 is 13 residues. The DNA for the CDR3 is TGTGCCAGCAGCTTAGAATCGAGGTATGGCTACACCTTC. This codes for CASSLESRYGYTF.

This chain links TRBV6-1 with TRBJ1-4; possibly TRBD1 for D (6 bases). From germline, CDR1 is MNHNS and CDR2 SASEGT. V was trimmed by 2 bases and J by 0 bases, leaving 13 bases between them. This CDR3 is built from 17 residues. The DNA of the CDR3 is TGTGCCAGCAGTGAAAGGGGGATACTCACAACTAATGAAAAACTGTTTTTT. It translates to CASSERGILTTNEKLFF.

The CDR3 sequence: CASSAPGGKTNEQFF. The CDR3 bases are TGCGCCAGCAGCGCTCCCGGGGGAAAGACAAATGAGCAGTTCTTC. V gene TRBV5-1 combines with J gene TRBJ2-1; possibly TRBD2 for D (6 bases). Germline CDR1 SGHRS, CDR2 YFSETQ. The V gene lost 4 bases and the J gene lost 7 bases, with 18 bases spanning the gap. CDR3 size: 15 residues.

V and J are TRBV2 and TRBJ2-5, with D possibly matching TRBD1 (5 bases). V shed 3 bases and J shed 3 bases, with 8 bases lying between them. The germline gives CDR1 SNHLY, CDR2 FYNNEI. This CDR3 is built from 13 residues. CDR3 bases: TGTGCCAGCAGTGATTTAGGGGAAGAGACCCAGTACTTC. Translating gives CASSDLGEETQYF.

This clone was seen only a few times. The genes are TRBV6-5 and TRBJ1-2, with D possibly TRBD1 on 6 matching bases. Germline assignment: CDR1 MNHEY and CDR2 SVGAGI. The CDR3 length is 13 residues. V was cut by 6 bases and J by 6 bases, with 14 bases left in between. The CDR3 sequence: CASSQAGGNGYTF. CDR3 coding DNA: TGTGCCAGCAGCCAAGCGGGGGGCAATGGCTACACCTTC.

This clone occurred a few times. The chain joins TRBV28 to TRBJ1-2, with a tentative D call TRBD1 (6 bases). The CDR3 covers 16 residues. Trimming left V 5 bases short and J 7 bases short, with 23 bases between. Germline loops: CDR1 MDHEN, CDR2 SYDVKM. The CDR3 reads CASSTPGFTRGGGYTF. CDR3 nucleotide sequence: TGTGCCAGCAGTACCCCGGGGTTTACCAGGGGCGGTGGCTACACCTTC.

V usage is TRBV15 and J usage is TRBJ1-2, with 9 positions matching TRBD1. Germline V lookup: CDR1 LNHNV, CDR2 YYDKDF (reference sequence). J lost 7 bases, V lost 6 bases, and 12 bases had no gene match. The CDR3 is made up of 15 amino acids. The CDR3 sequence is CATSPRDRDRFGYTF. CDR3 sequence (DNA): TGTGCCACCAGTCCCCGGGACAGGGATAGGTTTGGCTACACCTTC. The variable domain in full, with the rest retrieved from reference TRBV15 and TRBJ1-2, is DAMVIQNPRYQVTQFGKPVTLSCSQTLNHNVMYWYQQKSSQAPKLLFHYYDKDFNNEADTPDNFQSRRPNTSFCFLDIRSPGLGDTAMYLCATSPRDRDRFGYTFGSGTRLTVV.

The chain uses TRBV4-1 and TRBJ2-5; 7 nucleotides line up with TRBD1. Germline V gene data show CDR1 as MGHRA and CDR2 as YSYEKL. V shed 4 bases, J shed 4 bases, and the junction held 15 bases outside the gene matches. The CDR3 runs to 17 residues. CDR3 region: CASSPAPQGFGSETQYF. The CDR3 nucleotides are TGCGCCAGCAGCCCAGCGCCACAGGGGTTCGGATCAGAGACCCAGTACTTC.

V usage is TRBV5-1 and J usage is TRBJ2-6; 7 bases fit TRBD2. This CDR3 region has 17 residues. Germline trimming cut 0 bases from V and 0 bases from J; bases unmatched to any gene: 3. In germline, CDR1 is SGHRS, CDR2 YFSETQ. CDR3 nucleotide sequence: TGCGCCAGCAGCTTGGCTAGCGGTTCCTCTGGGGCCAACGTCCTGACTTTC. Translated: CASSLASGSSGANVLTF.

The chain joins TRBV10-3 to TRBJ1-2, with no clear D. CDR1 is ENHRY and CDR2 is SYGVKD in the germline V gene. The CDR3 is 15 amino acids. The V gene lost 2 bases and the J gene lost 1 base, with 11 bases spanning the gap. DNA for the CDR3: TGTGCCATCAGTGAGCTGGACGGACTTAACTATGGCTACACCTTC. It encodes CAISELDGLNYGYTF.

The chain is built from TRBV9 and TRBJ1-4; 8 bases line up with TRBD1. The CDR3 contains 15 residues. CDR1 and CDR2 (germline): SGDLS, YYNGEE. After removal of 3 bases from V and 8 bases from J, the junction contained 9 bases not matched to a gene. CDR3 amino acids: CASSGLTGGVEKLFF. In DNA, the CDR3 is TGTGCCAGCAGCGGACTTACAGGGGGTGTGGAAAAACTGTTTTTT.

The CDR3 loop is CASSSLGGNTEAFF. In nucleotides, the CDR3 is TGTGCCAGCAGTTCCCTGGGAGGAAACACTGAAGCTTTCTTT. The rearrangement links TRBV27 to TRBJ1-1; D is uncertain. V was shortened by 4 bases and J by 2 bases, with 11 bases between the two germline ends. Germline lookup yields CDR1 MNHEY and CDR2 SMNVEV (reference sequence). The CDR3 is 14 residues long.

The DNA for the CDR3 is TGTGCCAGCAGCTTGAAGGGACAGGGGAGGCAGCCCCAGCATTTT. Translated, it gives CASSLKGQGRQPQHF. The chain carries TRBV5-8 and TRBJ1-5; the match to TRBD1 covers 10 bases. Per the germline V gene, CDR1 is SGHTS and CDR2 is YDEGEE. This CDR3 comprises 15 residues. V dropped 1 base and J dropped 7; count of bases not matched to a gene: 5.

The V call is TRBV7-3, the J call TRBJ1-2, with 8 bases matching TRBD1. Germline lookup yields CDR1 SGHTA and CDR2 FQGTGA. The CDR3 has 13 residues. The trim removed 5 bases at V and 4 bases at J, leaving 3 bases unmatched. In DNA form, the CDR3 reads TGTGCCAGCAGCCTCGGACAGGGCTATGGCTACACCTTC. Protein: CASSLGQGYGYTF. Complete variable domain (other parts from reference TRBV7-3 and TRBJ1-2): GAGVSQTPSNKVTEKGKYVELRCDPISGHTALYWYRQSLGQGPEFLIYFQGTGAADDSGLPNDRFFAVRPEGSVSTLKIQRTERGDSAVYLCASSLGQGYGYTFGSGTRLTVV.

The chain couples TRBV11-1 to TRBJ2-7, with D possibly being TRBD1 (5 bases). This CDR3 spans 14 amino acids. Germline V gene data show CDR1 as SGHAT and CDR2 as FQDESV (reference sequence). Trimming left V 4 bases short and J 3 bases short, with 13 bases between. The CDR3 region is CASSSQGSFYEQYV. CDR3 sequence (DNA): TGTGCCAGCAGCTCCCAGGGATCCTTCTACGAGCAGTACGTC.

V and J are TRBV4-1 and TRBJ2-1, with D possibly TRBD1 on 5 matching bases. V dropped 4 bases and J dropped 0 bases, with 10 bases sitting between them. This CDR3 has 15 amino acids. The germline V gene encodes CDR1 MGHRA and CDR2 YSYEKL. CDR3: CASSPDKSSYNEQFF. The CDR3 nucleotides read TGCGCCAGCAGCCCGGACAAGAGCTCCTACAATGAGCAGTTCTTC.

Only one count was recorded for this clone. This chain joins TRBV7-2 and TRBJ1-2; D is undetermined. CDR3 length equals 13 residues. V lost 4 bases and J lost 4, with 10 bases in between. CDR1 is SGHTA and CDR2 is FQGNSA in the germline V gene. The CDR3 DNA follows: TGTGCCAGCAGCTACGGGAGCGTCTATGGCTACACCTTC. As protein: CASSYGSVYGYTF.

In regard to this clone: Other DNA sequences in this sample translate to the same CDR3. The rearrangement uses TRBV18 and TRBJ1-1; possibly TRBD1 for D (6 bases). Germline lookup yields CDR1 KGHSH and CDR2 LQKENI. V dropped 3 bases and J dropped 2 bases, with 10 bases sitting between them. The CDR3 is 14 amino acids. The CDR3 nucleotides read TGTGCCAGCTCACCGAGACAGGCCAACACTGAAGCTTTCTTT. It yields the protein CASSPRQANTEAFF. The entire variable domain, with the rest obtained from reference TRBV18 and TRBJ1-1, is as follows: NAGVMQNPRHLVRRRGQEARLRCSPMKGHSHVYWYRQLPEEGLKFMVYLQKENIIDESGMPKERFSAEFPKEGPSILRIQQVVRGDSAAYFCASSPRQANTEAFFGQGTRLTVV.

This clone has a single count. The chain uses TRBV2 and TRBJ1-3; D is ambiguous. The CDR3 has 14 amino acids. V was pared by 7 bases and J by 1 base, with 11 bases between. Germline CDR1 and CDR2: SNHLY and FYNNEI. The CDR3 here is CASNAITSGNTIYF. Here the CDR3 DNA reads TGTGCCAGCAATGCTATCACTTCTGGAAACACCATATATTTT. The complete variable domain, with remaining parts taken from reference TRBV2 and TRBJ1-3, reads EPEVTQTPSHQVTQMGQEVILRCVPISNHLYFYWYRQILGQKVEFLVSFYNNEISEKSEIFDDQFSVERPDGSNFTLKIRSTKLEDSAMYFCASNAITSGNTIYFGEGSWLTVV.